Listed here are 6 T cell receptor beta chains from one sample, sequenced in a study of blood T cell repertoires in COVID-19. The assay was immunoSEQ multiplex PCR, and TCRdb's table has in-frame clones only and misses some. The sample has over 400,000 clones; roughly 85% are singletons. What was sequenced was peripheral blood. These receptors originate from a woman aged 30 to 39 with active or convalescent COVID-19.

The V gene is TRBV19, the J gene TRBJ1-1, with a tentative D call TRBD1 (6 bases). The CDR3 spans 14 residues. V gave up 3 bases and J gave up 2 bases, with 10 bases separating them. Germline assignment: CDR1 LNHDA and CDR2 SQIVND (reference sequence). The CDR3 DNA follows: TGTGCCAGTAGTATCCCACAGGGAAACACTGAAGCTTTCTTT. Its translation is CASSIPQGNTEAFF.

The chain couples TRBV6-1 to TRBJ1-4; 9 bases map to TRBD1. V lost 3 bases and J lost 7; bases outside the gene matches: 3. The length of the CDR3 is 14 residues. CDR1 and CDR2 from the germline V gene are MNHNS and SASEGT. Written as DNA, the CDR3 is TGTGCCAGCAGTGAGACAGGGGGGGCTGAAAAACTGTTTTTT. Translated: CASSETGGAEKLFF.

V is TRBV29-1 and J is TRBJ2-7; 7 bases match TRBD1. Germline V gene data show CDR1 as SQVTM and CDR2 as ANQGSEA. The CDR3 loop spans 16 amino acids. V was clipped by 0 bases and J by 3 bases; unmatched bases: 11. CDR3 sequence (DNA): TGCAGCGTTGAAGATCATCCCGAACAGGGGAGCTACGAGCAGTACTTC. This gives the protein CSVEDHPEQGSYEQYF.

A single count supports this clone. J is TRBJ2-5 and V is TRBV6-5; 7 bases fit TRBD2. J was trimmed by 2 bases and V by 4 bases; bases with no gene match: 7. The CDR3 length is 15 residues. Germline assignment: CDR1 MNHEY and CDR2 SVGAGI. The CDR3 region has the DNA TGTGCCAGCAGTTTACTAGCGTCTTCTCAAGAGACCCAGTACTTC. Residues: CASSLLASSQETQYF.

This rearrangement joins TRBV15 to TRBJ2-5; D uncertain. CDR1 is LNHNV and CDR2 is YYDKDF in the germline V gene (reference sequence). V was shortened by 3 bases and J by 0 bases, with 11 bases between the two germline ends. This CDR3 has 15 residues. The CDR3 DNA follows: TGTGCCACCAGCAGTCTCGGGTATAACCAAGAGACCCAGTACTTC. This codes for CATSSLGYNQETQYF.

Written as DNA, the CDR3 is TGTGCCATTAGGGGGGGAAACACCATATATTTT. Its protein product is CAIRGGNTIYF. The J gene is TRBJ1-3, the V gene TRBV10-3, with D possibly TRBD1 on 6 matching bases. This CDR3 comprises 11 residues. CDR1 and CDR2 (germline): ENHRY, SYGVKD. Trimming pared 9 bases from V and 4 bases from J, leaving 7 bases between.